The sequence of this TCR beta chain was determined in a study of cytomegalovirus exposure and HLA in healthy donors (dated 2017 in TCRdb). Describing the broader study: An earlier analysis of several hundred of the donors reported about 290 Gb of sequence data and 117 million unique TCR beta sequences from roughly 180 million T cells. A later analysis re-examined previously published TCR beta repertoires from hundreds of donors and added high-resolution HLA genotyping to investigate patterns of TCR occurrence. Donor age, sex, ethnicity and CMV serostatus were compiled alongside the repertoire data. Among 398 genotyped donors of the cohort, an average of around 240,000 unique TCR beta nucleotide sequences were sequenced per donor, 15% to 20% of them non-productive. Typing coverage varied by locus: roughly 620-640 donors for A, B, C, DRB1 and DQB1; more than 500 for DQA1; some 610 for DPA1; 400 to 480 for DPB1. An earlier analysis of 587 of the donors used high-throughput TCR beta sequencing to judge whether each TCR beta V gene segment behaved as functional or pseudogenic. The aim of the study was to test whether cataloging public T cell receptors could identify signatures of past pathogen exposure. Every repertoire in the discovery cohort had been generated on one and the same sequencing platform. Of the 300 to 500 genotyped donors, approximately 80% were placed in the genetic ancestry cluster associated with self-reported Caucasian donors. A later genetic analysis took genome-wide SNP genotypes for about 55% of the 666 donors and used that subset as a discovery cohort. Both class I and class II loci were covered by HLA typing, at four-digit resolution. A separate validation cohort of about 110 different subjects was used in addition to the roughly 670-subject first cohort. About five DR-DQ haplotypes were treated as single units for association and clustering because of strong linkage in the cohort. An early release that covered roughly 600 HLA-typed donors contained about 290 gigabases of sequencing data and tens of millions of unique TCR sequences. The study used immunosequencing to profile the T cell repertoires of about 670 subjects and linked those repertoires to cytomegalovirus serostatus. To predict cytomegalovirus infection status, the study brought together high-throughput TCR immunosequencing, statistical association of individual TCRs with disease status, and machine learning. The later analysis used no new phenotypic data to find candidate immune exposures, relying instead on TCR beta sequences and their occurrence across donors.

Library method: the immunoSEQ multiplex PCR assay. A mixture of 60 forward primers for TCR Vbeta segments and 13 reverse primers for TCR Jbeta segments was used in the multiplex PCR. A multiplex PCR assay on genomic DNA amplified the CDR3 region of rearranged TCR beta genes. The Illumina HiSeq System was used to sequence the amplified TCR beta libraries as 87-base-pair reads. As for the original processing: A later analysis counted tens of millions of unique TCR beta chains across the 550 to 750 repertoires, and roughly 10 million of these chains were shared by at least two donors. To remove PCR and sequencing errors, raw reads were error-corrected and collapsed into unique sequences using a nearest-neighbor algorithm that merged closely related sequences. To assign V, D and J gene segments, CDR3 sequences were aligned to IMGT reference sequences. For a sequence to be retained, a match of at least six nucleotides to both a V gene segment and a J gene segment was required. A rearrangement counted as productive if the CDR3 had no stop codons and remained in frame with V and J, and every other rearrangement counted as non-productive. CDR3 was defined according to IMGT convention as the region running from the second conserved V-encoded cysteine to the conserved J-encoded phenylalanine. The earlier analysis of 587 of the donors excluded sequences that lacked an unambiguous match to a single V gene segment. In an earlier analysis of about 590 of the donors, a V segment was called functional when productive rearrangements were above 56.7%, and segregating when the standard deviation between donors exceeded 5%. A statistical classification framework was developed to diagnose cytomegalovirus status using the catalog of TCR beta chain sequences. V and J gene assignment, in a later analysis, came from comparing TCR nucleotide sequences with IMGT/GENE-DB human TR gene sequences. Using the TCRdist pipeline, a later analysis assigned CDR3 sequences along with most-parsimonious VDJ recombination scenarios. A later analysis defined each TCR beta chain by its CDR3 amino acid sequence plus V-gene family, and excluded reads lacking a unique V-gene family. In a later analysis, nearly 600 highly shared, low-generation-probability nucleotide sequences were removed to address suspected cross-contamination and a sequencing artifact. In a later analysis, a clonal expansion index was calculated for each public chain from normalized within-repertoire ranks of inferred template counts. Generation probabilities in a later analysis came from a VDJ recombination model fitted to out-of-frame rearrangements, and those results were checked against IGoR. A later analysis scored TCR-TCR, TCR-HLA and TCR-CMV co-occurrence with hypergeometric tests, applying a repertoire-size bias correction to TCR pairs. In a later analysis, false discovery rates were estimated by permuting HLA or CMV assignments 20 times. In a later analysis, co-occurring TCRs were grouped using DBSCAN, with TCRdist sequence similarity added in when clustering inside HLA-allele-positive subsets. For co-occurrence clustering, repertoires with fewer than 30,000 or more than 120,000 public chains were excluded, along with four or five repertoires with anomalous nucleotide sharing. TCRdb carries this immuneACCESS record with in-frame sequences only. Its versions omit some clonotypes, under half of them owing to an unresolved V gene in the studies checked, with the rest unexplained. Clone size and the V and J calls come from that table; the DNA yielded D and trimming. Recorded for this sample are about 230,000 clones; roughly 81% of them occurred a single time. The top ten constitute 0.2% to 0.25% of the sample.

Including cysteine and phenylalanine, the CDR3 has 17 amino acids. The kept DNA is CDR3 alone, 51 bases in frame from the first base. Trimming leaves V shorter by 0 bases and J shorter by 3 bases, with the junction holding 10 bases beyond the gene matches. The germline V gene encodes CDR1 GTSNPN and CDR2 SVGIG (reference sequence). General conclusions and limits of the study: Correlated functional status among segregating V segments might be attributable to linkage disequilibrium, but an unknown experimental factor could not be ruled out. It was suggested by the authors that the approach could potentially be generalized to other disease states and immunological phenotypes. A later analysis reported that several top co-occurrence clusters appeared linked to parvovirus B19, influenza, CMV and Epstein-Barr virus. A further reported finding was that TCR beta sequences accurately predicted the HLA-A and HLA-B alleles for most subjects in the first cohort. In a later analysis, the rate of TCR association differed among HLA loci, with DRB1 alleles having the most associated TCRs and HLA-C alleles having the fewest. In both the original and validation cohorts, the classifier was reported to diagnose cytomegalovirus status with high specificity and sensitivity. Most CMV-associated TCR beta chains appeared to be HLA-restricted in a later analysis, and the HLA associations seemed to be driven largely by CMV exposure. Because HLA typing was unavailable for some donors at each locus, only the typed subset was used in association tests. Strong co-occurrence of HLA alleles, especially DR and DQ, made assigning TCR associations to individual alleles difficult. A later analysis associated about 18,000 TCR beta sequences with specific HLA alleles at a false discovery rate of 0.05. According to a later genetic analysis, donors in an Asian-associated ancestry cluster had fewer N-insertions in productive TCRs than the roughly 670-donor mean. In vitro tests confirmed that a few of the cytomegalovirus-associated TCR beta chains recognize cytomegalovirus antigens. While some public TCRs were present in many individuals, most TCR sequences turned up only very rarely across donors. A cluster of highly shared sequence variants was judged likely to represent a technical artifact of the sequencing pipeline. Some IMGT-functional V segments, including TRBV6-2 and TRBV6-3, could not be told apart with the 87-base-pair reads, so those segments were excluded. Roughly uniform sequencing depth across donors was assumed in presence/absence analyses, although this assumption may not hold. An earlier analysis of roughly 570 of the donors showed that most TCR beta V segments appeared in productive rearrangements either about 90% or about 30% of the time, which broadly matched IMGT annotations. In a later genetic analysis, a missense DCLRE1C variant was associated with V-gene and J-gene trimming of TCR beta chains, and the association was replicated in an independent cohort. CMV serostatus was the only immune exposure information available for the cohort. The study gave a list of some 150 TCR beta chains associated with cytomegalovirus. In this cohort, only TCR beta chains were sequenced, and detectable features were limited by the absence of alpha or paired-chain data. In a later analysis, HLA-associated TCR beta chains were found to be more clonally expanded and to have lower generation probabilities than equally common non-associated chains. The earlier analysis of about 600 of the donors excluded 15 to 20 rarely observed V segments, including chromosome 9 orphons, because counts were too low.

The cohort comprised some 730 healthy bone marrow donors. Cohort members were all nominally healthy when sampled, although unrecorded immune exposures were likely present. The donor was CMV seronegative and belonged to the group of 352 seronegative cohort members. Each donor provided a peripheral blood sample, and peripheral blood mononuclear cells were used for TCR beta sequencing. Genomic DNA was extracted from the blood cell samples with the Qiagen DNeasy Blood Extraction Kit. On this clone itself: Its antigen is not yet known. Per-nucleotide qualities are absent, and no much larger clonotype sits a single base away.

The chain is made from TRBV30 and TRBJ2-1; TRBD2 fits 8 bases in the junction. Sample: PBMCs. The sequence came from a girl aged 2 to 10 in good health and CMV-seronegative. DNA sequence: TGTGCCTGGAGTGTATCGACCCGGCTAGCGGGCTACAATGAGCAGTTCTTC. Its product reads: CAWSVSTRLAGYNEQFF. The reference TRBV30 and TRBJ2-1 proteins fill in what lies around the CDR3, so the full variable domain reads SQTIHQWPATLVQPVGSPLSLECTVEGTSNPNLYWYRQAAGRGLQLLFYSVGIGQISSEVPQNLSASRPQDRQFILSSKKLLLSDSGFYLCAWSVSTRLAGYNEQFFGPGTRLTVL.